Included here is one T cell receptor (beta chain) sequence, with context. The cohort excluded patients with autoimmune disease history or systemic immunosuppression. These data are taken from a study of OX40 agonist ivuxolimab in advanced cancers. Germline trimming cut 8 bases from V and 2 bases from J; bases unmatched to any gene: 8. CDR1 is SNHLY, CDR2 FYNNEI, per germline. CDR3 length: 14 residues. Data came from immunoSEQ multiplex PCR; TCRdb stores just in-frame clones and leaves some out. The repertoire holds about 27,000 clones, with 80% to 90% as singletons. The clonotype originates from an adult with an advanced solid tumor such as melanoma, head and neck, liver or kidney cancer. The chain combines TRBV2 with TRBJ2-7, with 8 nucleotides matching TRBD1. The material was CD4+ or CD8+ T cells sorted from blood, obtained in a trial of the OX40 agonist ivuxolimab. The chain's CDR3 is CASVSSDRAYEQYF. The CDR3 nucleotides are TGTGCCAGCGTTTCTTCGGACAGGGCCTACGAGCAGTACTTC.